This T cell receptor beta chain was identified during a study of shared clonotypes between healthy human individuals. CDR1 and CDR2 from the germline V gene are SGDLS and YYNGEE. The V gene lost 2 bases and the J gene lost 0 bases, with 11 bases spanning the gap. The CDR3 sequence is 16 residues long. Some clones are missing from TCRdb's copy, which holds only in-frame ones; the method was immunoSEQ multiplex PCR. The sample has around 500,000 clones, about 85% seen once. Sequencing was carried out using PBMCs. The chain has TRBV9 and TRBJ2-2, with D tentatively TRBD1 or TRBD2 (6 bases each). The receptor's source is a middle-aged woman in good health. Some clones in this sample may be carry-over from other donors' samples. This CDR3 reads CASSVEGETNTGELFF. As DNA, the CDR3 is TGTGCCAGCAGCGTGGAGGGGGAAACGAACACCGGGGAGCTGTTTTTT.